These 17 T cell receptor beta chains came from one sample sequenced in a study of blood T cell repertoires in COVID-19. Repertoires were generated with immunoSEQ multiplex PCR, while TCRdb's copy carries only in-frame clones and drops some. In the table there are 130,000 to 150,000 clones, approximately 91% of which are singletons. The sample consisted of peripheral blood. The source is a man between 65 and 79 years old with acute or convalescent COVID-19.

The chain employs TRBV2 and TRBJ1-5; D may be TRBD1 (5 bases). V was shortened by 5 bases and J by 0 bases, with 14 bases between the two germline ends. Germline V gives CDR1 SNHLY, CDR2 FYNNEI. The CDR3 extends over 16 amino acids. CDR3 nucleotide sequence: TGTGCCAGCAGTCCACCGGGACTTCCTAGCAATCAGCCCCAGCATTTT. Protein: CASSPPGLPSNQPQHF.

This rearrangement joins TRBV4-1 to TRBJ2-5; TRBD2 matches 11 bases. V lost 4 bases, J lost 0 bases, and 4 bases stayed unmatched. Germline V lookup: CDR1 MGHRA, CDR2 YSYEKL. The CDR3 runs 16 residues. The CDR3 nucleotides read TGCGCCAGCAGCCGAGCTAGCGGGGGGTACCAAGAGACCCAGTACTTC. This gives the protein CASSRASGGYQETQYF.

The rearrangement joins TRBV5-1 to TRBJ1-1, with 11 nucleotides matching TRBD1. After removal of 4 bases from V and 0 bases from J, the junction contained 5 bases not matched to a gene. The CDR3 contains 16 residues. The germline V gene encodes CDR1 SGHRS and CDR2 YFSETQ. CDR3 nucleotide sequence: TGCGCCAGCAGCCAAGGGACAGGGGGAATGAACACTGAAGCTTTCTTT. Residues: CASSQGTGGMNTEAFF.

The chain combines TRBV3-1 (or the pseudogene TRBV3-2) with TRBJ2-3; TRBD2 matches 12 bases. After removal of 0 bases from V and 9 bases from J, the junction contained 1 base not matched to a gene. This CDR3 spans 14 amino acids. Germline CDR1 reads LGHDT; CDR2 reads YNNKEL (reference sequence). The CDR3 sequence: CASSQDTSGGTQYF. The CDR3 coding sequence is TGTGCCAGCAGCCAAGATACTAGCGGGGGGACGCAGTATTTT.

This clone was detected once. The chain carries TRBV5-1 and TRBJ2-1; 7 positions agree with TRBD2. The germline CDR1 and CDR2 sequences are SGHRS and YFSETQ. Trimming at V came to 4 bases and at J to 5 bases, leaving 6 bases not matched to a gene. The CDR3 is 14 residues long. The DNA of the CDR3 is TGCGCCAGCAGCCTCGGGACTATCGACAATGAGCAGTTCTTC. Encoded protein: CASSLGTIDNEQFF.

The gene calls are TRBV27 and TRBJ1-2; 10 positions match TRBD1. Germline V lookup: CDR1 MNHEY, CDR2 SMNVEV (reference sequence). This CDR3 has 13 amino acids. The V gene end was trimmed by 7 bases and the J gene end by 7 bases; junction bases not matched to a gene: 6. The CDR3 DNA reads TGTGCCAGCACCTTGACAGGGGGCTTTGGCTACACCTTC. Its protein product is CASTLTGGFGYTF.

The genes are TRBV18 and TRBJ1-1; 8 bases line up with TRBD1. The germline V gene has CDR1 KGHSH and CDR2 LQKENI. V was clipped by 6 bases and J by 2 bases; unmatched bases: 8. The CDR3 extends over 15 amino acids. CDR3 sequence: CASSRGTGTNTEAFF. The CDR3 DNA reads TGTGCCAGCTCCCGTGGGACAGGCACCAACACTGAAGCTTTCTTT. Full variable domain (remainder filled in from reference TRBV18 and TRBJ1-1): NAGVMQNPRHLVRRRGQEARLRCSPMKGHSHVYWYRQLPEEGLKFMVYLQKENIIDESGMPKERFSAEFPKEGPSILRIQQVVRGDSAAYFCASSRGTGTNTEAFFGQGTRLTVV.

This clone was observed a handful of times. CDR3: CASSQESGGKSHTQYF. DNA of the CDR3: TGTGCCAGCAGCCAAGAGAGCGGGGGAAAGTCGCATACGCAGTATTTT. V usage is TRBV3-1 (or the pseudogene TRBV3-2) and J usage is TRBJ2-3; 8 bases line up with TRBD2. J lost 7 bases, V lost 0 bases, and 9 bases had no gene match. This CDR3 has 16 amino acids. The germline V gene encodes CDR1 LGHDT and CDR2 YNNKEL (reference sequence).

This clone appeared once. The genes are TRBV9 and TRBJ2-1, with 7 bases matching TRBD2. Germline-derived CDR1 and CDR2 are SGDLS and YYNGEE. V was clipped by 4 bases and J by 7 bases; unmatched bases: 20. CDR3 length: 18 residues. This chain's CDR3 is CASSPRPDPGGRVNEQFF. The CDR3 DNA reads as TGTGCCAGCAGCCCGCGACCAGACCCCGGGGGGAGGGTAAATGAGCAGTTCTTC.

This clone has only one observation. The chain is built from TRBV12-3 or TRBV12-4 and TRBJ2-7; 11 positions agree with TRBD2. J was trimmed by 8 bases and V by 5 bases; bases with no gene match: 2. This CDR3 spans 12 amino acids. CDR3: CASSTTSGKQYF. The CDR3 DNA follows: TGTGCCAGCAGTACGACTAGCGGGAAGCAGTACTTC.

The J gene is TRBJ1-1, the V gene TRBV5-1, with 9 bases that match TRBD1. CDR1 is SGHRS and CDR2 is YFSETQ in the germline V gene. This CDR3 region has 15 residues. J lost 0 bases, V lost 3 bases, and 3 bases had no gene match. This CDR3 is CASSYGQGMNTEAFF. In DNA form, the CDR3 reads TGCGCCAGCAGCTACGGACAGGGGATGAACACTGAAGCTTTCTTT.

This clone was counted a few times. The CDR3 loop is CASSAEQGPGNTIYF. CDR3 DNA: TGTGCCAGCAGTGCCGAACAGGGACCTGGAAACACCATATATTTT. The chain is built from TRBV6-4 and TRBJ1-3; the D gene is possibly TRBD1 (6 bases). Germline V gene data show CDR1 as MRHNA and CDR2 as SNTAGT. This CDR3 has 15 residues. V was trimmed by 4 bases and J by 2 bases, leaving 12 bases between them.

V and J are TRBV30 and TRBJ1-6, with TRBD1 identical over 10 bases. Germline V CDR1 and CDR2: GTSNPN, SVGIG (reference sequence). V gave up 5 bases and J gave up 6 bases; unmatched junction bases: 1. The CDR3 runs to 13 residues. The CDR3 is CAWGDRGNSPLHF. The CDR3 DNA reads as TGTGCCTGGGGGGACAGGGGTAATTCACCCCTCCACTTT.

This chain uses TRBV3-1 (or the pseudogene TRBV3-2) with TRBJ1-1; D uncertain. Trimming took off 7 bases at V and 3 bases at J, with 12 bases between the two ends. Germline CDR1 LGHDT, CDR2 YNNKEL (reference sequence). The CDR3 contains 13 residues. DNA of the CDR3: TGTGCCAGCACCGAGAGAGGAGACACTGAAGCTTTCTTT. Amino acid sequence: CASTERGDTEAFF.

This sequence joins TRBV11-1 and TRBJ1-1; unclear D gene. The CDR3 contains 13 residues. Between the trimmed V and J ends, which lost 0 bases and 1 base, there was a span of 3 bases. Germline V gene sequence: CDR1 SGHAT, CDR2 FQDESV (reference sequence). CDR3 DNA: TGTGCCAGCAGCTTAGCCTGGAACACTGAAGCTTTCTTT. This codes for CASSLAWNTEAFF.

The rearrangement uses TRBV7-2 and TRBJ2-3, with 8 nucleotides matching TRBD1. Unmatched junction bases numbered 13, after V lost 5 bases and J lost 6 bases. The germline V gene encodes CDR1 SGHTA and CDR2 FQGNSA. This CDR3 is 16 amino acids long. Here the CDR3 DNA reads TGTGCCAGCAGCCCAGCTGGTGGACAGGGATGGGATACGCAGTATTTT. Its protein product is CASSPAGGQGWDTQYF.

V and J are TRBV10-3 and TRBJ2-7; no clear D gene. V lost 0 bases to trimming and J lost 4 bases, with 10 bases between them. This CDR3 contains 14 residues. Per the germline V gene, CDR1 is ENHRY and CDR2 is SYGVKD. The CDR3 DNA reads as TGTGCCATCAGTGAGTCGCACAGTACGTACGAGCAGTACTTC. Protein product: CAISESHSTYEQYF.